This entry is about one TCR beta chain. Its antigen is currently unknown. From germline, CDR1 is GTSNPN and CDR2 SVGIG (reference sequence). The length of the CDR3 is 15 residues. The ends lost 0 bases at V and 0 bases at J; junction bases unmatched: 5. This table comes from immunoSEQ multiplex PCR, and its TCRdb copy is limited to in-frame clones, with some not included. The sample lists about 47,000 clones, 85% to 90% occurring once. The sample comes from a study of T cell clones after liver transplantation. Study at large: Samples came pre-transplant, pre-randomization before withdrawal, and post-randomization after withdrawal ended. Study-wide results and caveats: Graft donor-reactive T cells may have migrated into the graft rather than being deleted.

The sequenced sample was CD8+ T cells from blood, obtained 12 months after liver transplant. The genes are TRBV30 and TRBJ2-7; TRBD1 aligns across 7 bases. The TCR comes from a human patient who received a liver transplant. These T cells may partly come from the graft donor. As DNA, the CDR3 is TGTGCCTGGAGTGTAGGTCAGGGGGTCTCCTACGAGCAGTACTTC. Translated, it gives CAWSVGQGVSYEQYF.